The present TCR beta chain was sequenced within a study of lymphopenia after photon versus proton radiotherapy. Study-level points and caveats: After the lymphocyte nadir, photon-treated repertoires showed oligoclonal expansion, especially of CD8+ Temra cells. Photon-treated patients lost naive T cells and TCR diversity; proton-treated stayed stable. Only patients who died were analyzed for survival; proton advantage is unproven.

Sequencing used immunoSEQ multiplex PCR; TCRdb keeps in-frame clones, though not all of them. The profile shows approximately 22,000 clones, 85% of them singletons. The CDR3 consists of 15 residues. Germline trimming cut 5 bases from V and 3 bases from J; bases unmatched to any gene: 9. Germline CDR1 and CDR2: PRHDT and FYEKMQ (reference sequence). Only a few counts were recorded for this clone. What it binds is unknown. The sample holds other DNA sequences that translate to the same CDR3. This chain uses TRBV13 with TRBJ1-1; 7 nucleotides match TRBD1. The source is a man aged 60-69 years with pancreatic cancer. The sample here was peripheral blood, taken from a patient treated with photon-based radiotherapy. CDR3 DNA: TGTGCCAGCAGCATCAGGGGGGCTTTGGACACTGAAGCTTTCTTT. This gives the protein CASSIRGALDTEAFF.